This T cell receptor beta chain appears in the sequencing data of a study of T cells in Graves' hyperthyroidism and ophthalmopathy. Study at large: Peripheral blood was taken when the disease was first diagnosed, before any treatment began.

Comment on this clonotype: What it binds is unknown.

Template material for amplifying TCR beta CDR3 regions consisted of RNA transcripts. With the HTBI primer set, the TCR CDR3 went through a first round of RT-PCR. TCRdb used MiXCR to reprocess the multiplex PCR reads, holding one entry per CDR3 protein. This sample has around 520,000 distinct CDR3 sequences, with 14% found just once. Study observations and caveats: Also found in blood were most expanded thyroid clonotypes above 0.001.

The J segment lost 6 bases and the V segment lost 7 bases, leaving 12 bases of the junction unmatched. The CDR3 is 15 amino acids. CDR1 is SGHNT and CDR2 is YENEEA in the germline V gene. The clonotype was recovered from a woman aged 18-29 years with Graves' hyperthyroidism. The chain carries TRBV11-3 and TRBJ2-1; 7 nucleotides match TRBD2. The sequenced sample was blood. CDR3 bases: TGTGCCAGCACGAAGCGGGACCCCGGTATCAATGAGCAGTTCTTC. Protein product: CASTKRDPGINEQFF.